The clone carrying this T cell receptor (beta chain) has a handful of counts. The TCRbeta library incorporated unique molecular identifiers. Using its own MiXCR run on the PCR reads, TCRdb lists one record per CDR3 protein. The sample lists approximately 8,700 distinct CDR3 sequences; approximately 14% were seen once. The data were taken from a study of T-cell reconstitution after alpha-beta-depleted transplantation in children. The CDR3 contains 18 residues. The source was PBMCs, mostly from graft donor cells, collected 60 days after TCRalphabeta/CD19-depleted stem cell transplant. This receptor was taken from a male patient between 10 and 17 years old who had a stem cell transplant for acute lymphoblastic leukemia, so the T cells may come from the graft donor. The chain couples TRBV1 to TRBJ2-3; TRBD2 reflects the table's D call only, with no check against the DNA. TRBV1 is assigned pseudogene status. The CDR3 bases are TGCACCAACAGCAAGGGGTTAGCGGGAGGCCTTGGCACAGATACGCAGTATTTT. It translates to CTNSKGLAGGLGTDTQYF.